The clone carrying this TCR beta chain was recorded a few times. This sample stems from a study of T-cell reconstitution after alpha-beta-depleted transplantation in children. Using unique molecular identifiers, the investigators prepared the TCRbeta library. TCRdb fed the PCR reads into MiXCR, producing one record per CDR3 protein. The sample lists 300,000 or so distinct CDR3 sequences, 9.9% seen once, with around 10% in the top ten. Germline CDR1 SNHLY, CDR2 FYNNEI. The V and J ends lost 0 bases and 2 bases, in that order; junction bases with no gene match: 3. This CDR3 region has 15 residues. The rearrangement links TRBV2 to TRBJ2-5; TRBD1 aligns across 7 bases. This sequence was found in a human donor who donated a stem cell graft to a child with SCID. Material: PBMCs from the stem cell graft donor, obtained from the stem cell graft. CDR3 region: CASSEARGPQETQYF. The CDR3 region has the DNA TGTGCCAGCAGTGAAGCGAGGGGGCCTCAAGAGACCCAGTACTTC. Looking up the rest from reference TRBV2 and TRBJ2-5 gives the full variable domain: EPEVTQTPSHQVTQMGQEVILRCVPISNHLYFYWYRQILGQKVEFLVSFYNNEISEKSEIFDDQFSVERPDGSNFTLKIRSTKLEDSAMYFCASSEARGPQETQYFGPGTRLLVL.